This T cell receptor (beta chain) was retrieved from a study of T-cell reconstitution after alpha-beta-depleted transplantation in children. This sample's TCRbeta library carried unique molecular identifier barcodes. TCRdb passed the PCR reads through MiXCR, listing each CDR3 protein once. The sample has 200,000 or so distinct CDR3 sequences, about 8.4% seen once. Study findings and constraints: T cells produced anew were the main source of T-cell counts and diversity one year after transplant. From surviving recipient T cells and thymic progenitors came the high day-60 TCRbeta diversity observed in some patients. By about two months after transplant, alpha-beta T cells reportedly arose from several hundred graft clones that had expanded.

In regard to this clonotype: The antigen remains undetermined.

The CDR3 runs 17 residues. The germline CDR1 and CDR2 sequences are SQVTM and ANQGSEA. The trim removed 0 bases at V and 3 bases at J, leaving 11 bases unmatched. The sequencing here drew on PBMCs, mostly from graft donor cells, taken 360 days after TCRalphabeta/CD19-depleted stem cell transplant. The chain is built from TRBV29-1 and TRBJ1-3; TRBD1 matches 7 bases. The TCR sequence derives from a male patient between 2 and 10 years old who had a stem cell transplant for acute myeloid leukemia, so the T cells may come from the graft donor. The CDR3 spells CSVEDTGAAGSGNTIYF. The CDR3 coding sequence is TGCAGCGTTGAAGACACAGGGGCCGCTGGTAGTGGAAACACCATATATTTT.